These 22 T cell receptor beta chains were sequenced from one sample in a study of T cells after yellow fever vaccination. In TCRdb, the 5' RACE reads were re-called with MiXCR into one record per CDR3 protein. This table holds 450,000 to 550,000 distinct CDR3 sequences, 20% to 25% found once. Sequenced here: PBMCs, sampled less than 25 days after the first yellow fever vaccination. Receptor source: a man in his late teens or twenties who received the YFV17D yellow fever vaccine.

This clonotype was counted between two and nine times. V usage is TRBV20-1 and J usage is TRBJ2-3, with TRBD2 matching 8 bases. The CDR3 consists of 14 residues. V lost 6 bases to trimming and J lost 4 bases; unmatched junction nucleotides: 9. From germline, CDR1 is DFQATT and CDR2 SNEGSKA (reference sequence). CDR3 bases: TGCAGTGCGTTCTTCGGGGGGGCGGCAGATACGCAGTATTTT. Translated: CSAFFGGAADTQYF.

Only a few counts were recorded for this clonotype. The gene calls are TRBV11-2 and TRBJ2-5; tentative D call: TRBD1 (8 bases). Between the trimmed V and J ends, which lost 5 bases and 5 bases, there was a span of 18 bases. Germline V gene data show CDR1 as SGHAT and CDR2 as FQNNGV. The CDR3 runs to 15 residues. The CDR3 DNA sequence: TGTGCCAGCAGCCCCCGGACAGGGCGGGAGGAGACCCAGTACTTC. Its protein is CASSPRTGREETQYF.

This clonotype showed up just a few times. In DNA form, the CDR3 reads TGTGCCAGCAGCTTAACCGGGGCCAACTACGAGCAGTACGTC. It encodes CASSLTGANYEQYV. The genes are TRBV7-2 and TRBJ2-7, with D perhaps assigned TRBD1 or TRBD2 (5 bases each). Germline CDR1 is SGHTA and CDR2 is FQGNSA. This CDR3 spans 14 amino acids. With 2 bases removed from V and 3 bases from J, the gap between germline ends came to 11 bases.

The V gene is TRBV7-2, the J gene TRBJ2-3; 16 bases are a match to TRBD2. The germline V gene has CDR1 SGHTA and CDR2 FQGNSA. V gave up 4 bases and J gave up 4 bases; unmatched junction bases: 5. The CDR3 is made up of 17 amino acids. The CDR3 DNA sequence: TGTGCCAGCAGCTCGGGACTAGCGGGGGGGCGGGCAGATACGCAGTATTTT. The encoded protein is CASSSGLAGGRADTQYF.

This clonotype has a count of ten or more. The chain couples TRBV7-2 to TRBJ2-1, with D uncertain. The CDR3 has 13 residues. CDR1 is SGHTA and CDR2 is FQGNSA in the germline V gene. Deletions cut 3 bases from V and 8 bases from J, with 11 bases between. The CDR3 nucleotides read TGTGCCAGCAGCTTGGGTAGCACAGATGAGCAGTTCTTC. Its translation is CASSLGSTDEQFF.

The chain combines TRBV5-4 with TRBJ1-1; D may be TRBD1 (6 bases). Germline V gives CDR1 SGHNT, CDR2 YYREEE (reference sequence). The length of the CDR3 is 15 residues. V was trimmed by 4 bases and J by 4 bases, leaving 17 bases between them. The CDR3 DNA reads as TGTGCCAGCAGCATCGTAGGTGGGGGGGCCACTGAAGCTTTCTTT. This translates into CASSIVGGGATEAFF.

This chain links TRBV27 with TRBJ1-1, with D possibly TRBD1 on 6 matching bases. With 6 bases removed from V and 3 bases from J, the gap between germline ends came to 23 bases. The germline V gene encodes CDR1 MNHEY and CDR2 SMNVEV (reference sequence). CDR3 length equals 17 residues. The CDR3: CASRTSTGLLGHTEAFF. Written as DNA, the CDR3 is TGTGCCAGCAGGACCTCAACAGGGTTACTAGGGCACACTGAAGCTTTCTTT.

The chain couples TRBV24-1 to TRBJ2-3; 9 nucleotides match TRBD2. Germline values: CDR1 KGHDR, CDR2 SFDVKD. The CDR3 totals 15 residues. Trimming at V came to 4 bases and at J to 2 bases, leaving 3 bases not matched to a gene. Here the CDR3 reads CATSERGGVTDTQYF. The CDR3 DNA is TGTGCCACCAGTGAGCGGGGGGGCGTCACAGATACGCAGTATTTT.

CDR3 loop: CASSLGAGARNEQFF. CDR3 nucleotide sequence: TGTGCCAGCAGCTTAGGGGCGGGGGCGCGCAATGAGCAGTTCTTC. J is TRBJ2-1 and V is TRBV7-9, with D possibly being TRBD2 (7 bases). The CDR3 has 15 residues. Between the trimmed V and J ends, which lost 1 base and 6 bases, there was a span of 13 bases. Germline loops: CDR1 SEHNR, CDR2 FQNEAQ (reference sequence).

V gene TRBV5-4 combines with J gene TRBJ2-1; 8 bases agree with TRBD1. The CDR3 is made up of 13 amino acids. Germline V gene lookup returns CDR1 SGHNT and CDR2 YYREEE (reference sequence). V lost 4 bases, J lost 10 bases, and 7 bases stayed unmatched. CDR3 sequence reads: CASSGNRGEEQFF. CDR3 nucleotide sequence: TGTGCCAGCAGCGGAAACAGGGGGGAGGAGCAGTTCTTC.

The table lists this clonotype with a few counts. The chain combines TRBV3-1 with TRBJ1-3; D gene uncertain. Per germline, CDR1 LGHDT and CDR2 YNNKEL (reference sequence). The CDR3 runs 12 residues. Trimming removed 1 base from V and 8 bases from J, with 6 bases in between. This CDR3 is CASSQAYYTIYF. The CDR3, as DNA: TGTGCCAGCAGCCAAGCGTACTACACCATATATTTT.

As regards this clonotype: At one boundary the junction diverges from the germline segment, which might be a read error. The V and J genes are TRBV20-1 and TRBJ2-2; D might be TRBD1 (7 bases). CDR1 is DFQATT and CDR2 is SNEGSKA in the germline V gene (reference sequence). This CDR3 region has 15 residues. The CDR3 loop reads CSARGSQGGHGVLFF. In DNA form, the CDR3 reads TGCAGTGCTAGAGGAAGTCAGGGGGGTCACGGGGTGCTGTTTTTT.

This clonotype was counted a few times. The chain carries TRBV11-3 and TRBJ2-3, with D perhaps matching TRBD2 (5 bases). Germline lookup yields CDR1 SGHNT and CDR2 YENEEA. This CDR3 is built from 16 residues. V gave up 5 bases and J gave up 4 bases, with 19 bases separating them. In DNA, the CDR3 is TGTGCCAGCAGCCTCGGGCTTGCGGGTGAGGCAGATACGCAGTATTTT. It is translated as CASSLGLAGEADTQYF.

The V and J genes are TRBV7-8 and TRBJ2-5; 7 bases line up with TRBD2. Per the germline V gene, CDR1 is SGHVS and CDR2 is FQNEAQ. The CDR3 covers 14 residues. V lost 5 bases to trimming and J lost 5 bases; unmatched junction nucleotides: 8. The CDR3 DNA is TGTGCCAGCAGCACCCTCGGGGGGTTTGAGACCCAGTACTTC. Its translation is CASSTLGGFETQYF.

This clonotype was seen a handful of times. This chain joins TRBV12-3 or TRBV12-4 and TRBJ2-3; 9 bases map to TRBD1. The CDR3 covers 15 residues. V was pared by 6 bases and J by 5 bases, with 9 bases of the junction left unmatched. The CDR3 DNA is TGTGCCAGCAGCCGACCGGGACAGGGAATAGATACGCAGTATTTT. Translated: CASSRPGQGIDTQYF.

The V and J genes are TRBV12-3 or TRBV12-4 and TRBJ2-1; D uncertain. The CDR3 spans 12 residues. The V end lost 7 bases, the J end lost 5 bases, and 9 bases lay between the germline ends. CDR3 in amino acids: CASTAANNEQFF. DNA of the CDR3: TGTGCCAGCACCGCGGCGAACAATGAGCAGTTCTTC.

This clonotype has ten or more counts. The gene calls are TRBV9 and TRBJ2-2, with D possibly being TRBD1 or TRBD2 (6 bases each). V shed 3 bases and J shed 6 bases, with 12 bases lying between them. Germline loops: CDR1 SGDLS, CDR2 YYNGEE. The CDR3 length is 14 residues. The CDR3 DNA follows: TGTGCCAGCAGCGGGGGGGCATTGGCCGGGGAGCTGTTTTTT. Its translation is CASSGGALAGELFF.

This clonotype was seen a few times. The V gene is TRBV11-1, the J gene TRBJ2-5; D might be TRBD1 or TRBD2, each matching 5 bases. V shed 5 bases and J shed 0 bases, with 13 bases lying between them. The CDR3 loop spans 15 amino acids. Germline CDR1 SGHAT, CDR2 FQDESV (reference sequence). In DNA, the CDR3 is TGTGCCAGCAGCCTAACCGGGACGGACCAAGAGACCCAGTACTTC. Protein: CASSLTGTDQETQYF.

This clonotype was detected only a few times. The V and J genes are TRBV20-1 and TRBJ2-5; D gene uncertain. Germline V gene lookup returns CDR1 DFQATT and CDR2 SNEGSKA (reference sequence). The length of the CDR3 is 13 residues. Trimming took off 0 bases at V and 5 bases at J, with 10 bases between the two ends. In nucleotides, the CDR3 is TGCAGTGCTAGAGAGGTGGGGTTGGAGACCCAGTACTTC. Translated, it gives CSAREVGLETQYF.

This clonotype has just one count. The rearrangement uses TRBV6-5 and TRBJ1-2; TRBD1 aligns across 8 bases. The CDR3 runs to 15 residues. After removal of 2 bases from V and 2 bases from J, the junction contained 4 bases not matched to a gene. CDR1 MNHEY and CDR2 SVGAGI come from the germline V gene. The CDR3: CASSYQRTGNYGYTF. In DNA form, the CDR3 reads TGTGCCAGCAGTTACCAGAGGACAGGGAACTATGGCTACACCTTC.

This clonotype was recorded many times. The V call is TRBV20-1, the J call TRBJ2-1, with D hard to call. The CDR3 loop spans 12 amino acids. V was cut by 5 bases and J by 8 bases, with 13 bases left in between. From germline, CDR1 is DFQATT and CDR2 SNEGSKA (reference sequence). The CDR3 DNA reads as TGCAGTGCTTCGACCTCAGCCGATGAGCAGTTCTTC. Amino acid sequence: CSASTSADEQFF.

The CDR3 nucleotides are TGTGCCAGCAGACTATTCGGGGAGCTGTTTTTT. Its protein product is CASRLFGELFF. The rearrangement uses TRBV7-9 and TRBJ2-2; D not certain. The CDR3 is 11 amino acids. V gave up 6 bases and J gave up 7 bases, with 6 bases separating them. Per germline, CDR1 SEHNR and CDR2 FQNEAQ (reference sequence).